The 21 T cell receptor beta chains presented below share a single source sample, sequenced in a study of blood T cell repertoires in COVID-19. This table comes from immunoSEQ multiplex PCR, and its TCRdb copy is limited to in-frame clones, with some not included. The sample includes 95,000 to 110,000 clones, about 90% seen only once; the top ten take approximately 3.1%. What was sequenced was peripheral blood. These receptors were collected from a man in his fifties in a cohort sampled during active COVID-19.

The gene calls are TRBV28 and TRBJ2-1; 16 nucleotides match TRBD2. This CDR3 has 22 residues. J was trimmed by 0 bases and V by 3 bases; bases with no gene match: 14. Germline V CDR1 and CDR2: MDHEN, SYDVKM. In DNA form, the CDR3 reads TGTGCCAGCAGTTTCCCCTCCGCCGGGACTAGCGGGGGGGCCAGCTCCTACAATGAGCAGTTCTTC. This sequence encodes CASSFPSAGTSGGASSYNEQFF.

The DNA for the CDR3 is TGCAGCGCTCGGAAGGGGGCGGACATTCAGTACTTC. Translated, it gives CSARKGADIQYF. The rearrangement links TRBV29-1 to TRBJ2-4, with TRBD1 matching 7 bases. The CDR3 is 12 amino acids. Germline V gene lookup returns CDR1 SQVTM and CDR2 ANQGSEA. V shed 7 bases and J 8 bases; nucleotides not matched to a gene: 8.

The rearrangement joins TRBV6-1 to TRBJ1-5; a possible D gene is TRBD1 (5 bases). Germline V gene data show CDR1 as MNHNS and CDR2 as SASEGT. This CDR3 contains 15 residues. Trimming cost V 2 bases and J 11 bases, with 19 bases left between them. DNA of the CDR3: TGTGCCAGCAGTGAAATCACAGCCGGAGGGGCGGCCCAGCATTTT. It codes for CASSEITAGGAAQHF.

Comments on this clone: Its ends do not fully match the called genes, so a read error is possible. The chain couples TRBV7-8 to TRBJ1-6; 8 bases match TRBD1. The germline CDR1 and CDR2 sequences are SGHVS and FQNEAQ. The CDR3 totals 11 residues. The CDR3 loop is CASSLGQGLTF. CDR3 in DNA: TGTGCCAGCAGCTTAGGACAGGGGCTAACCTTT. The full variable domain, rest sourced from reference TRBV7-8 and TRBJ1-6, is GAGVSQSPRYKVAKRGQDVALRCDPISGHVSLFWYQQALGQGPEFLTYFQNEAQLDKSGLPSDRFFAERPEGSVSTLKIQRTQQEDSAVYLCASSLGQGLTFGNGTRLTVT.

CDR3 nucleotides: TGTGCCAGCAGCTTACAGGGTAATCAGCCCCAGCATTTT. Translation gives CASSLQGNQPQHF. The gene calls are TRBV7-2 and TRBJ1-5, with a weak D call TRBD1 (5 bases). The CDR3 contains 13 residues. V gave up 2 bases and J gave up 4 bases, with 6 bases separating them. Germline CDR1 reads SGHTA; CDR2 reads FQGNSA.

The chain uses TRBV6-5 and TRBJ1-1; possible D gene TRBD1, 6 bases. Germline lookup yields CDR1 MNHEY and CDR2 SVGAGI. There are 14 residues in the CDR3. Trimming shortened V by 8 bases and J by 1 base, and 14 bases separated the two germline ends. CDR3 sequence: CASSDRGANTEAFF. The CDR3 DNA reads as TGTGCCAGCTCAGATCGGGGGGCGAACACTGAAGCTTTCTTT.

V usage is TRBV4-2 and J usage is TRBJ2-7; 9 nucleotides align to TRBD1. Germline V gives CDR1 LGHNA, CDR2 YNFKEQ. This CDR3 is built from 15 residues. J was trimmed by 5 bases and V by 4 bases; bases with no gene match: 9. CDR3 DNA sequence: TGTGCCAGCAGCCCTTCGGGACAGGGTGCCGACGAGCAGTACTTC. Protein: CASSPSGQGADEQYF.

A single count supports this clone. This sequence joins TRBV24-1 and TRBJ1-3, with a weak D call TRBD1 (6 bases). V lost 3 bases to trimming and J lost 0 bases, with 11 bases between them. The CDR3 extends over 16 amino acids. Germline V gene data show CDR1 as KGHDR and CDR2 as SFDVKD. The chain's CDR3 is CATSDTDRSSGNTIYF. In nucleotides, the CDR3 is TGTGCCACCAGTGATACCGACAGGAGCTCTGGAAACACCATATATTTT.

Only one count was recorded for this clone. The chain combines TRBV13 with TRBJ1-4; 7 positions match TRBD1. The CDR3 extends over 14 amino acids. Germline V CDR1 and CDR2: PRHDT, FYEKMQ (reference sequence). With V trimmed by 4 bases and J by 8 bases, 7 bases remained unmatched. CDR3 in amino acids: CASSSQGGREKLFF. CDR3 bases: TGTGCCAGCAGCTCTCAGGGGGGACGGGAAAAACTGTTTTTT.

This clone showed up just once. The chain uses TRBV15 and TRBJ2-7; D may be TRBD1 (5 bases). CDR1 is LNHNV and CDR2 is YYDKDF in the germline V gene (reference sequence). V was trimmed by 0 bases and J by 4 bases, leaving 10 bases between them. The CDR3 consists of 14 residues. DNA of the CDR3: TGTGCCACCAGCAGAGACCCTCCAGGGTACGAGCAGTACTTC. It is translated as CATSRDPPGYEQYF.

The chain joins TRBV6-5 to TRBJ1-2; TRBD1 aligns across 7 bases. The CDR3 runs 15 residues. Trimming cost V 4 bases and J 2 bases; bases outside gene matches: 7. Germline V CDR1 and CDR2: MNHEY, SVGAGI. CDR3 in DNA: TGTGCCAGCAGTTTATCCGGGACAGCCAACTATGGCTACACCTTC. Translating gives CASSLSGTANYGYTF.

The genes are TRBV6-5 and TRBJ1-6; D possibly corresponds to TRBD1 (6 bases). The CDR3 sequence is 15 residues long. CDR1 and CDR2 (germline): MNHEY, SVGAGI. Deletions cut 7 bases from V and 0 bases from J, with 10 bases between. The CDR3 nucleotides are TGTGCCAGCACCACAGGGATCTCCTATAATTCACCCCTCCACTTT. Translation gives CASTTGISYNSPLHF.

The V gene is TRBV6-5, the J gene TRBJ1-2, with D unclear. Trimming pared 0 bases from V and 4 bases from J, leaving 6 bases between. The germline gives CDR1 MNHEY, CDR2 SVGAGI. The CDR3 extends over 13 amino acids. CDR3 sequence: CASSYSGVYGYTF. The CDR3 DNA reads as TGTGCCAGCAGTTACTCGGGAGTCTATGGCTACACCTTC.

The rearrangement links TRBV18 to TRBJ1-5, with TRBD1 identical over 8 bases. Per germline, CDR1 KGHSH and CDR2 LQKENI. The V gene end was trimmed by 3 bases and the J gene end by 5 bases; junction bases not matched to a gene: 9. The CDR3 is 16 amino acids. CDR3 residues: CASSPTGVWSDQPQHF. The DNA for the CDR3 is TGTGCCAGCTCACCGACAGGGGTATGGTCGGATCAGCCCCAGCATTTT. Looking up the rest from reference TRBV18 and TRBJ1-5 gives the full variable domain: NAGVMQNPRHLVRRRGQEARLRCSPMKGHSHVYWYRQLPEEGLKFMVYLQKENIIDESGMPKERFSAEFPKEGPSILRIQQVVRGDSAAYFCASSPTGVWSDQPQHFGDGTRLSIL.

This chain links TRBV5-5 with TRBJ2-5; TRBD1 matches at 7 bases. After removal of 4 bases from V and 5 bases from J, the junction contained 5 bases not matched to a gene. Germline V lookup: CDR1 SGHKS, CDR2 YYEKEE (reference sequence). The CDR3 covers 13 residues. The DNA of the CDR3 is TGTGCCAGCAGCCGCGTGACAGGGGAGACCCAGTACTTC. This gives the protein CASSRVTGETQYF.

The rearrangement uses TRBV2 and TRBJ2-7; D uncertain. The CDR3 covers 12 residues. Trimming removed 6 bases from V and 2 bases from J, with 8 bases in between. Germline CDR1 reads SNHLY; CDR2 reads FYNNEI. The CDR3 region is CASSVATYEQYF. CDR3 bases: TGTGCCAGCAGCGTAGCCACCTACGAGCAGTACTTC.

This clone showed up just a few times. The genes are TRBV3-1 (or the pseudogene TRBV3-2) and TRBJ1-5, with D perhaps matching TRBD1 (5 bases). This CDR3 is built from 16 residues. Per germline, CDR1 LGHDT and CDR2 YNNKEL (reference sequence). Trimming removed 3 bases from V and 2 bases from J, with 14 bases in between. CDR3 in DNA: TGTGCCAGCAGCCATAGGGATCGGGGGGGCAATCAGCCCCAGCATTTT. It yields the protein CASSHRDRGGNQPQHF.

The chain joins TRBV7-8 to TRBJ2-5; 7 nucleotides agree with TRBD1. The germline V gene has CDR1 SGHVS and CDR2 FQNEAQ. This CDR3 has 13 amino acids. With 4 bases clipped from V and 5 bases from J, the junction kept 4 bases outside the gene matches. CDR3: CASSWTGLETQYF. For the CDR3, the DNA is TGTGCCAGCAGCTGGACAGGTTTGGAGACCCAGTACTTC.

As DNA, the CDR3 is TGCGCCAGCAGCCCCGCTATACAGGAGCAGTACGTC. The encoded protein is CASSPAIQEQYV. V and J are TRBV10-2 and TRBJ2-7; D is uncertain. In germline, CDR1 is WSHSY, CDR2 SAAADI. Trimming pared 6 bases from V and 7 bases from J, leaving 13 bases between. The CDR3 is made up of 12 amino acids.

The V gene is TRBV9, the J gene TRBJ1-2; D is uncertain. This CDR3 contains 14 residues. V was trimmed by 0 bases and J by 1 base, leaving 7 bases between them. Germline assignment: CDR1 SGDLS and CDR2 YYNGEE. The DNA of the CDR3 is TGTGCCAGCAGCGTAGATGGCCTTAACTATGGCTACACCTTC. As protein: CASSVDGLNYGYTF.

V is TRBV7-8 and J is TRBJ1-5, with D perhaps TRBD1 (5 bases). Deletions cut 5 bases from V and 7 bases from J, with 21 bases between. There are 16 residues in the CDR3. CDR1 SGHVS and CDR2 FQNEAQ come from the germline V gene. The DNA for the CDR3 is TGTGCCAGCAGCCCGTTATGGGGGGGTAGGGGCCAGCCCCAGCATTTT. Encoded protein: CASSPLWGGRGQPQHF.